Each of the 31 T cell receptor beta chains below was sequenced from the same sample in a study of OX40 agonist ivuxolimab in advanced cancers. The assay was immunoSEQ multiplex PCR, and TCRdb's table has in-frame clones only and misses some. The sample includes over 30,000 clones, 82% seen only once; the top ten take roughly 1.8%. The sequenced sample was CD4+ or CD8+ T cells sorted from blood, obtained in a trial of the OX40 agonist ivuxolimab. The receptor set was obtained from an adult with an advanced solid tumor such as melanoma, head and neck, liver or kidney cancer.

This chain connects TRBV7-2 to TRBJ1-1; D gene unclear. Trimming took off 1 base at V and 1 base at J, with 4 bases between the two ends. The CDR3 has 13 residues. The germline gives CDR1 SGHTA, CDR2 FQGNSA. The CDR3 coding sequence is TGTGCCAGCAGCTTAGACAGGAACACTGAAGCTTTCTTT. Amino acids: CASSLDRNTEAFF.

This clone occurred a few times. Other DNA sequences in the sample encode the same CDR3. The rearrangement uses TRBV4-1 and TRBJ2-5; 9 bases are a match to TRBD2. The germline V gene encodes CDR1 MGHRA and CDR2 YSYEKL. This CDR3 has 16 residues. Unmatched junction bases numbered 7, after V lost 1 base and J lost 4 bases. CDR3 amino acids: CASSQGMAGGRETQYF. CDR3 nucleotides: TGCGCCAGCAGCCAAGGGATGGCGGGGGGGCGAGAGACCCAGTACTTC.

The V gene is TRBV7-2, the J gene TRBJ2-7; 10 bases are a match to TRBD2. The J segment lost 3 bases and the V segment lost 5 bases, leaving 7 bases of the junction unmatched. This CDR3 is 15 amino acids long. CDR1 and CDR2 from the germline V gene are SGHTA and FQGNSA. This CDR3 is CASSTSLAGGYEQYF. The DNA of the CDR3 is TGTGCCAGCAGCACCTCTTTAGCGGGGGGCTACGAGCAGTACTTC.

The CDR3 nucleotides are TGTGCCTGGAGTTGGCGGGGGGTTTACAATGAGCAGTTCTTC. Translation: CAWSWRGVYNEQFF. This sequence joins TRBV30 and TRBJ2-1, with 8 bases aligning to TRBD2. V dropped 2 bases and J dropped 4; count of bases not matched to a gene: 4. CDR3 length: 14 residues. CDR1 is GTSNPN, CDR2 SVGIG, per germline (reference sequence).

This clone has only one observation. The CDR3 DNA reads as TGTGCCAGTAGTGTGACGGGCGGGGCTAGCACAGATACGCAGTATTTT. Its translation: CASSVTGGASTDTQYF. This chain joins TRBV19 and TRBJ2-3, with D possibly TRBD2 on 6 matching bases. Germline assignment: CDR1 LNHDA and CDR2 SQIVND (reference sequence). Between the trimmed V and J ends, which lost 5 bases and 0 bases, there was a span of 15 bases. The CDR3 sequence is 16 residues long.

The rearrangement uses TRBV7-2 and TRBJ1-6, with D maybe TRBD1 (6 bases). Germline V gene data show CDR1 as SGHTA and CDR2 as FQGNSA. The CDR3 length is 14 residues. V lost 3 bases and J lost 10, with 13 bases in between. CDR3 amino acids: CASSFSTGMSPLHF. The CDR3 bases are TGTGCCAGCAGCTTTTCGACAGGCATGTCACCCCTCCACTTT.

This CDR3 reads CATTGWDNQPQHF. Here the CDR3 DNA reads TGTGCCACCACAGGGTGGGACAATCAGCCCCAGCATTTT. The V gene is TRBV7-2, the J gene TRBJ1-5; tentative D call: TRBD1 (6 bases). The CDR3 totals 13 residues. V dropped 10 bases and J dropped 3 bases, with 13 bases sitting between them. Per the germline V gene, CDR1 is SGHTA and CDR2 is FQGNSA.

The J gene is TRBJ1-4, the V gene TRBV19; tentative D call: TRBD1 (6 bases). CDR3 length equals 16 residues. V lost 0 bases and J 8 bases, leaving 16 bases between the germline ends. Per germline, CDR1 LNHDA and CDR2 SQIVND (reference sequence). The CDR3 DNA follows: TGTGCCAGTAGTATAGATCCGCCGGGACACGGGGAAAAACTGTTTTTT. Protein sequence: CASSIDPPGHGEKLFF.

A word on this clone: The germline gene is not matched at one end of the junction; a read error may be the cause. The chain couples TRBV2 to TRBJ1-1; D may be TRBD1 (5 bases). Per the germline V gene, CDR1 is SNHLY and CDR2 is FYNNEI. The CDR3 loop spans 15 amino acids. Written as DNA, the CDR3 is TGTGCCAGCAAGGGGCAGGGCGGGGGGAACCCTGAAGCTTTCTTT. Translated, it gives CASKGQGGGNPEAFF.

V and J are TRBV6-4 and TRBJ2-1; D possibly corresponds to TRBD2 (6 bases). V was clipped by 6 bases and J by 7 bases, with 19 bases between them. This CDR3 spans 15 amino acids. The germline V gene has CDR1 MRHNA and CDR2 SNTAGT. The CDR3 DNA sequence: TGTGCCAGCAGCTTGGGGCAGGGAGGAATAAATGAGCAGTTCTTC. It codes for CASSLGQGGINEQFF.

The chain combines TRBV13 with TRBJ1-1; D might be TRBD1 (6 bases). The V gene lost 0 bases and the J gene lost 8 bases, with 13 bases spanning the gap. The germline V gene encodes CDR1 PRHDT and CDR2 FYEKMQ (reference sequence). CDR3 length: 14 amino acids. The CDR3 here is CASSLGGALREAFF. For the CDR3, the DNA is TGTGCCAGCAGCTTAGGGGGGGCCCTCAGGGAAGCTTTCTTT.

This chain joins TRBV7-9 and TRBJ2-1; 7 positions match TRBD2. The CDR3 spans 16 residues. V shed 1 base, J shed 2 bases, and the junction held 5 bases outside the gene matches. The germline V gene has CDR1 SEHNR and CDR2 FQNEAQ (reference sequence). The CDR3 nucleotides are TGTGCCAGCAGCTTAGATATAAGCGGGGCCTACAATGAGCAGTTCTTC. The encoded protein is CASSLDISGAYNEQFF.

This sequence joins TRBV18 and TRBJ2-1; D is ambiguous. V was cut by 3 bases and J by 2 bases, with 8 bases left in between. CDR3 length equals 14 residues. Germline CDR1 is KGHSH and CDR2 is LQKENI. The CDR3 loop is CASSPVVTYNEQFF. The DNA for the CDR3 is TGTGCCAGCTCACCCGTAGTGACCTACAATGAGCAGTTCTTC.

The J gene is TRBJ1-4, the V gene TRBV6-6; D gene ambiguous. Trimming shortened V by 0 bases and J by 14 bases, and 13 bases separated the two germline ends. Germline V CDR1 and CDR2: MNHNY, SVGAGI (reference sequence). This CDR3 contains 13 residues. DNA for the CDR3: TGTGCCAGCAGTTACTCGATCAGCGGGAGGCTGTTTTTT. This encodes CASSYSISGRLFF.

The chain links TRBV7-2 to TRBJ2-2; perhaps TRBD2 as D (5 bases). CDR1 is SGHTA and CDR2 is FQGNSA in the germline V gene. CDR3 length: 18 amino acids. Trimming pared 5 bases from V and 0 bases from J, leaving 19 bases between. The CDR3: CASSKLDPGFANTGELFF. CDR3 bases: TGTGCCAGCAGCAAACTTGATCCGGGATTCGCGAACACCGGGGAGCTGTTTTTT.

The chain couples TRBV30 to TRBJ1-2, with TRBD1 matching 9 bases. CDR3 size: 13 residues. The V gene's germline CDR1 is GTSNPN and CDR2 SVGIG (reference sequence). The trim removed 3 bases at V and 4 bases at J, leaving 3 bases unmatched. The CDR3 here is CAWRGQGGYGYTF. The CDR3 region has the DNA TGTGCCTGGAGGGGACAGGGAGGCTATGGCTACACCTTC.

This clone has just one count. This sequence joins TRBV5-5 and TRBJ2-7; D perhaps matches TRBD1 (5 bases). Germline V gene sequence: CDR1 SGHKS, CDR2 YYEKEE (reference sequence). Trimming removed 0 bases at V and 6 bases at J, with 7 bases between. CDR3 length: 12 amino acids. The CDR3 sequence: CASSLDRTEQYF. The CDR3 DNA follows: TGTGCCAGCAGCTTGGACAGGACCGAGCAGTACTTC.

The rearrangement links TRBV6-5 to TRBJ1-1, with D perhaps TRBD1 (5 bases). V was cut by 7 bases and J by 5 bases, with 20 bases left in between. Germline values: CDR1 MNHEY, CDR2 SVGAGI. CDR3 length: 15 amino acids. The CDR3 region has the DNA TGTGCCAGCACCAAAGGTGGATCCAGGGCAACTGAAGCTTTCTTT. This sequence encodes CASTKGGSRATEAFF.

V gene TRBV23-1 combines with J gene TRBJ1-5; D gene ambiguous. TRBV23-1 is annotated as an ORF whose role is uncertain. Trimming took off 2 bases at V and 6 bases at J, with 5 bases between the two ends. This CDR3 comprises 12 residues. The chain's CDR3 is CASSQESQPQHF. The DNA for the CDR3 is TGCGCCAGCAGTCAAGAGAGTCAGCCCCAGCATTTT.

The chain combines TRBV9 with TRBJ2-1; 10 bases align to TRBD2. The CDR3 consists of 16 residues. With 0 bases clipped from V and 2 bases from J, the junction kept 2 bases outside the gene matches. Looked up from germline, CDR1 is SGDLS and CDR2 is YYNGEE. The CDR3 is CASSVGAGGPYNEQFF. CDR3 coding DNA: TGTGCCAGCAGCGTAGGAGCGGGGGGGCCCTACAATGAGCAGTTCTTC.

This clone was observed once. The chain has TRBV9 and TRBJ1-2, with TRBD1 as a possible D gene (6 bases). Looked up from germline, CDR1 is SGDLS and CDR2 is YYNGEE. V dropped 3 bases and J dropped 2 bases, with 11 bases sitting between them. The CDR3 length is 14 residues. This CDR3 reads CASSAGEPNYGYTF. Here the CDR3 DNA reads TGTGCCAGCAGCGCAGGGGAACCAAACTATGGCTACACCTTC.

The CDR3 coding sequence is TGTGCCAGCAGCTTAGCCATAGATACGCAGTATTTT. Protein product: CASSLAIDTQYF. V usage is TRBV7-2 and J usage is TRBJ2-3; D is ambiguous. Germline CDR1 reads SGHTA; CDR2 reads FQGNSA. The germline V and J ends were trimmed by 0 bases and 5 bases, with 3 bases remaining between them. The CDR3 runs to 12 residues.

This clone showed up just once. The gene calls are TRBV12-5 and TRBJ1-6; D gene uncertain. Germline V gene sequence: CDR1 LGHNT, CDR2 FRNRAP. The CDR3 runs 14 residues. The V and J ends lost 2 bases and 8 bases respectively, with 10 bases between them. The CDR3 DNA reads TGTGCTAGTGGTTTGTTACCCGGTGATTCACCCCTCCACTTT. It yields the protein CASGLLPGDSPLHF.

Comment on this clone: Other nucleotide sequences from this sample produce the same CDR3. The chain combines TRBV7-2 with TRBJ2-5; D is possibly TRBD1 (6 bases). Per the germline V gene, CDR1 is SGHTA and CDR2 is FQGNSA. The CDR3 loop spans 13 amino acids. V was pared by 7 bases and J by 2 bases, with 11 bases between. The CDR3 DNA reads TGTGCCAGCAACCGCGACAGGCAAGAGACCCAGTACTTC. Amino acid sequence: CASNRDRQETQYF.

The rearrangement uses TRBV7-9 and TRBJ1-3; D not resolved. There are 15 residues in the CDR3. V lost 5 bases to trimming and J lost 3 bases, with 14 bases between them. Germline V lookup: CDR1 SEHNR, CDR2 FQNEAQ (reference sequence). Written as DNA, the CDR3 is TGTGCCAGCAGCCCCAAGGTGAGGGTTGGAAACACCATATATTTT. Protein product: CASSPKVRVGNTIYF.

The genes are TRBV11-2 and TRBJ2-2, with a weak D call TRBD2 (6 bases). The V gene lost 0 bases and the J gene lost 0 bases, with 17 bases spanning the gap. CDR3 length equals 19 residues. Germline values: CDR1 SGHAT, CDR2 FQNNGV. CDR3 nucleotides: TGTGCCAGCAGCTTAGAGGGACTCCGAGCTCGTTCGAACACCGGGGAGCTGTTTTTT. The encoded protein is CASSLEGLRARSNTGELFF.

The chain carries TRBV6-9 and TRBJ1-1; no clear D gene. Germline CDR1 reads MNHGY; CDR2 reads SVAAGI. V lost 6 bases and J lost 2, with 7 bases in between. The length of the CDR3 is 12 residues. CDR3: CASRSINTEAFF. The CDR3, as DNA: TGTGCCAGCAGAAGCATCAACACTGAAGCTTTCTTT.

This rearrangement joins TRBV19 to TRBJ1-6, with 7 bases matching TRBD1. J was trimmed by 6 bases and V by 4 bases; bases with no gene match: 9. Germline CDR1 is LNHDA and CDR2 is SQIVND (reference sequence). The CDR3 extends over 16 amino acids. CDR3 loop: CASSTLRQGRNSPLHF. In nucleotides, the CDR3 is TGTGCCAGTAGTACCTTAAGACAGGGTCGTAATTCACCCCTCCACTTT.

V and J are TRBV5-1 and TRBJ2-7, with D possibly matching TRBD2 (6 bases). The V and J ends lost 4 bases and 9 bases respectively, with 26 bases between them. The CDR3 spans 16 residues. Germline V lookup: CDR1 SGHRS, CDR2 YFSETQ. The CDR3 nucleotides read TGCGCCAGCAGCATACAACCCGATTCCGGGGTTAGCGGGCAGTACTTC. As protein: CASSIQPDSGVSGQYF.

The chain is built from TRBV6-4 and TRBJ2-2; D is uncertain. The germline V gene encodes CDR1 MRHNA and CDR2 SNTAGT. The ends were cut back, 5 bases at V and 6 bases at J, with 10 bases in the middle. CDR3 size: 13 residues. The CDR3 bases are TGTGCCAGCAGTAAGCAACAAGCCGGGGAGCTGTTTTTT. This encodes CASSKQQAGELFF.

This clone has just a few counts. The rearrangement links TRBV19 to TRBJ1-5, with unresolved D. V was shortened by 7 bases and J by 6 bases, with 10 bases between the two germline ends. Per germline, CDR1 LNHDA and CDR2 SQIVND (reference sequence). This CDR3 has 12 amino acids. The CDR3 loop reads CASKMGSQPQHF. The CDR3 nucleotides read TGTGCCAGTAAAATGGGGAGTCAGCCCCAGCATTTT.